The 17 T cell receptor beta chains given below trace back to one sample, sequenced in a study of blood T cells in healthy people across ages. A second PCR of about 7 to 12 cycles used a sample-barcoded 5' primer and a J-beta primer mix. TCRdb processed the 5' RACE reads anew with MiXCR; each CDR3 protein has one entry. The profile shows 600,000 to 800,000 distinct CDR3 sequences, approximately 52% of them singletons. Sample: blood. These receptors all come from a woman of 80 years or more in good health.

A few counts support this clonotype. The chain has TRBV25-1 and TRBJ2-5; maybe TRBD2 (5 bases). Germline V gene data show CDR1 as MGHDK and CDR2 as SYGVNS. Trimming removed 3 bases from V and 1 base from J, with 15 bases in between. This CDR3 region has 16 residues. CDR3 protein: CASSDPGRVIQETQYF. The CDR3 DNA reads TGTGCCAGCAGTGATCCCGGGCGGGTCATCCAAGAGACCCAGTACTTC.

This clonotype was detected many times. The rearrangement uses TRBV7-2 and TRBJ2-3; 11 positions match TRBD2. This CDR3 is built from 15 residues. Germline CDR1 and CDR2: SGHTA and FQGNSA. Trimming at V came to 5 bases and at J to 4 bases, leaving 5 bases not matched to a gene. CDR3 sequence reads: CASSRETSGADTQYF. DNA for the CDR3: TGTGCCAGCAGCAGAGAGACTAGCGGGGCAGATACGCAGTATTTT.

The chain employs TRBV29-1 and TRBJ1-1; D gene uncertain. From germline, CDR1 is SQVTM and CDR2 ANQGSEA. The CDR3 is made up of 13 amino acids. The germline V and J ends were trimmed by 4 bases and 1 base, with 10 bases remaining between them. CDR3 region: CSVAGRRNTEAFF. In DNA, the CDR3 is TGCAGCGTTGCAGGACGTAGGAACACTGAAGCTTTCTTT.

The genes are TRBV9 and TRBJ2-3, with D perhaps matching TRBD2 (5 bases). Per germline, CDR1 SGDLS and CDR2 YYNGEE. V was clipped by 4 bases and J by 0 bases, with 12 bases between them. The CDR3 totals 15 residues. The CDR3 is CASSWTEASTDTQYF. CDR3 DNA: TGTGCCAGCAGCTGGACTGAGGCTAGCACAGATACGCAGTATTTT. The complete variable domain, with remaining parts taken from reference TRBV9 and TRBJ2-3, reads DSGVTQTPKHLITATGQRVTLRCSPRSGDLSVYWYQQSLDQGLQFLIQYYNGEERAKGNILERFSAQQFPDLHSELNLSSLELGDSALYFCASSWTEASTDTQYFGPGTRLTVL.

This clonotype was counted at least ten times. Since a much larger clone is just one base distant, this may be a read error. The chain employs TRBV13 and TRBJ2-5; 10 positions match TRBD2. In germline, CDR1 is PRHDT, CDR2 FYEKMQ (reference sequence). The V gene end was trimmed by 1 base and the J gene end by 4 bases; junction bases not matched to a gene: 6. The CDR3 spans 16 residues. The CDR3 loop reads CASSLEAGGPLETQYF. The CDR3 nucleotides read TGTGCCAGCAGCTTAGAAGCGGGGGGGCCTTTAGAGACCCAGTACTTC.

Note on this clonotype: With a much larger clone just one base away, this may be a read error. V is TRBV28 and J is TRBJ2-7, with D unclear. Germline V gives CDR1 MDHEN, CDR2 SYDVKM. The CDR3 extends over 11 amino acids. Trimming took off 3 bases at V and 6 bases at J, with 6 bases between the two ends. The CDR3 region is CASSLGIEQYF. CDR3 DNA: TGTGCCAGCAGTTTGGGGATCGAGCAGTACTTC.

In its sample, this clonotype was seen many times. The chain employs TRBV5-1 and TRBJ2-7; 10 bases map to TRBD2. The CDR3 has 16 amino acids. In germline, CDR1 is SGHRS, CDR2 YFSETQ. V trimming: 2 bases; J trimming: 0 bases; junction bases outside the gene matches: 5. CDR3 sequence: CASSLLAGGHSYEQYF. CDR3 DNA: TGCGCCAGCAGCTTATTAGCGGGAGGCCACTCCTACGAGCAGTACTTC. The complete variable domain, with remaining parts taken from reference TRBV5-1 and TRBJ2-7, reads KAGVTQTPRYLIKTRGQQVTLSCSPISGHRSVSWYQQTPGQGLQFLFEYFSETQRNKGNFPGRFSGRQFSNSRSEMNVSTLELGDSALYLCASSLLAGGHSYEQYFGPGTRLTVT.

The rearrangement joins TRBV7-2 to TRBJ1-1; maybe TRBD1 (5 bases). This CDR3 has 14 amino acids. From germline, CDR1 is SGHTA and CDR2 FQGNSA. Trimming removed 5 bases at V and 1 base at J, with 11 bases between. The CDR3 protein is CASSALTGNTEAFF. For the CDR3, the DNA is TGTGCCAGCAGCGCCCTAACAGGGAACACTGAAGCTTTCTTT. The full variable domain, its missing parts supplied by reference TRBV7-2 and TRBJ1-1, is GAGVSQSPSNKVTEKGKDVELRCDPISGHTALYWYRQSLGQGLEFLIYFQGNSAPDKSGLPSDRFSAERTGGSVSTLTIQRTQQEDSAVYLCASSALTGNTEAFFGQGTRLTVV.

The genes are TRBV28 and TRBJ2-1, with no clear D. This CDR3 region has 12 residues. The germline gives CDR1 MDHEN, CDR2 SYDVKM. V was cut by 2 bases and J by 7 bases, with 6 bases left in between. The DNA for the CDR3 is TGTGCCAGCAGTTTAATCGAGAATGAGCAGTTCTTC. Encoded protein: CASSLIENEQFF. The variable domain in full, with the rest retrieved from reference TRBV28 and TRBJ2-1, is DVKVTQSSRYLVKRTGEKVFLECVQDMDHENMFWYRQDPGLGLRLIYFSYDVKMKEKGDIPEGYSVSREKKERFSLILESASTNQTSMYLCASSLIENEQFFGPGTRLTVL.

The V and J genes are TRBV20-1 and TRBJ2-1; TRBD1 agrees at 9 bases. There are 15 residues in the CDR3. V was clipped by 0 bases and J by 8 bases; unmatched bases: 8. Germline lookup yields CDR1 DFQATT and CDR2 SNEGSKA (reference sequence). CDR3 sequence reads: CSARDRGTGSYEQFF. DNA for the CDR3: TGCAGTGCTAGAGATCGGGGGACAGGGTCCTATGAGCAGTTCTTC.

This chain joins TRBV12-3 or TRBV12-4 and TRBJ2-3; 7 bases line up with TRBD2. Unmatched junction bases numbered 5, after V lost 5 bases and J lost 0 bases. CDR3 length equals 15 residues. CDR3 residues: CASSKAGLSTDTQYF. The CDR3 coding sequence is TGTGCCAGCAGTAAAGCGGGGCTTAGCACAGATACGCAGTATTTT.

This clonotype was recorded many times. CDR3 nucleotides: TGCAGTGCTGGCGGACAGGGAAAACAAGGGGAAGAGACCCAGTACTTC. It is translated as CSAGGQGKQGEETQYF. The chain couples TRBV20-1 to TRBJ2-5; 8 positions agree with TRBD1. Germline V gene lookup returns CDR1 DFQATT and CDR2 SNEGSKA (reference sequence). The CDR3 extends over 16 amino acids. Unmatched junction bases numbered 14, after V lost 5 bases and J lost 3 bases.

CDR3 residues: CASGLGHTGELFF. The CDR3 DNA reads TGTGCTAGTGGTTTGGGGCACACCGGGGAGCTGTTTTTT. The chain employs TRBV12-5 and TRBJ2-2; no definite D call. Germline lookup yields CDR1 LGHNT and CDR2 FRNRAP. Trimming shortened V by 1 base and J by 3 bases, and 3 bases separated the two germline ends. This CDR3 region has 13 residues.

This chain uses TRBV7-9 with TRBJ2-1; 7 bases map to TRBD2. The V gene's germline CDR1 is SEHNR and CDR2 FQNEAQ (reference sequence). This CDR3 is built from 18 residues. V was clipped by 2 bases and J by 7 bases; unmatched bases: 17. CDR3 bases: TGTGCCAGCAGCTTACTAGCGGCTAGCGGATCCCGGAGGAATGAGCAGTTCTTC. Translating it yields CASSLLAASGSRRNEQFF.

This clonotype appeared a few times. It may be a read error: a sequence one base away is much more abundant. V usage is TRBV7-2 and J usage is TRBJ2-5, with 7 nucleotides matching TRBD2. Germline CDR1 and CDR2: SGHTA and FQGNSA. The CDR3 is 16 amino acids. CDR3 in amino acids: CASSSASGELQETLYF. CDR3 DNA: TGTGCCAGCAGCTCCGCAAGCGGGGAACTCCAAGAGACCCTGTACTTC. Supplemented by reference TRBV7-2 and TRBJ2-5, the full variable domain reads GAGVSQSPSNKVTEKGKDVELRCDPISGHTALYWYRQSLGQGLEFLIYFQGNSAPDKSGLPSDRFSAERTGGSVSTLTIQRTQQEDSAVYLCASSSASGELQETLYFGPGTRLLVL.

As for this clonotype: A much larger clone sits a single nucleotide away, making a read error possible. V gene TRBV4-1 combines with J gene TRBJ1-2, with 7 bases lining up with TRBD1. Looked up from germline, CDR1 is MGHRA and CDR2 is YSYEKL. This CDR3 is 15 amino acids long. This CDR3 is CASSRAAGGNYGYIF. The CDR3, as DNA: TGCGCCAGCAGCCGAGCGGCAGGGGGGAACTATGGCTACATCTTC.

In the case of this clonotype: A single base separates this from a much larger clone, so it may be a read error. The CDR3 protein is CSALRVEQFF. The CDR3 coding sequence is TGCAGTGCTCTCAGGGTTGAGCAGTTCTTC. The chain combines TRBV20-1 with TRBJ2-1, with D perhaps matching TRBD1 (5 bases). Germline-derived CDR1 and CDR2 are DFQATT and SNEGSKA (reference sequence). V was pared by 5 bases and J by 9 bases, with 8 bases between. The CDR3 runs 10 residues.